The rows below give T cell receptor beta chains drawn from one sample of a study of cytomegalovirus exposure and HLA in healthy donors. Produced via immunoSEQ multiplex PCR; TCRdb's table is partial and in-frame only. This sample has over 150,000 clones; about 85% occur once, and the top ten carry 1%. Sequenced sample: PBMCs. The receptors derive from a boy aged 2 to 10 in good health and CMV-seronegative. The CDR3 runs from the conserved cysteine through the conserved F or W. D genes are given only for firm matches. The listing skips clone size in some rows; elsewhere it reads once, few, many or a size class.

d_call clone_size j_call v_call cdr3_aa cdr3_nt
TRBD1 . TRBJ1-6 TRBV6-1 CASSEVWDRANSPLHF TGTGCCAGCAGTGAAGTCTGGGACAGGGCGAACTCACCCCTCCACTTT
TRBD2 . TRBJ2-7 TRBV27 CASKSGGGYDEQYF TGTGCCAGCAAATCGGGAGGGGGGTACGACGAGCAGTACTTC
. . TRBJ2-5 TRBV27 CASSLQGFKTQYF TGTGCCAGCAGTCTCCAGGGGTTTAAGACCCAGTACTTC
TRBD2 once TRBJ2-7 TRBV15 CATGRIAGGPDEQYF TGTGCCACCGGACGAATAGCGGGAGGGCCCGACGAGCAGTACTTC
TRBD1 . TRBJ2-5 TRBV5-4 CASSGGQGLREPQYF TGTGCCAGCAGCGGCGGACAGGGATTAAGAGAACCCCAGTACTTC
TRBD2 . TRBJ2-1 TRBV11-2 CASSLLGSGRAEQFF TGTGCCAGCAGCCTGTTAGGTAGCGGGAGGGCTGAGCAGTTCTTC
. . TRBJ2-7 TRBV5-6 CASSGGDRTYEQYF TGTGCCAGCAGCGGGGGGGACAGGACCTACGAGCAGTACTTC
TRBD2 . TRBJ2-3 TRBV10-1 CASSLTSGSTNTQYF TGCGCCAGCAGCTTGACTAGCGGGAGTACTAATACGCAGTATTTT
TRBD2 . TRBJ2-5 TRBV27 CASSLWQGGRAPFQETQYF TGTGCCAGCAGTTTATGGCAGGGCGGGAGGGCCCCTTTCCAAGAGACCCAGTACTTC
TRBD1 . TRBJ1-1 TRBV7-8 CASSSGTVEAFF TGTGCCAGCAGCTCGGGGACAGTTGAAGCTTTCTTT
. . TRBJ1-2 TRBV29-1 CSVVLRGGGYTF TGCAGCGTTGTTCTCAGGGGTGGAGGCTACACCTTC
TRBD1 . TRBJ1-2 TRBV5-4 CASSLVQGAGYGYTF TGTGCCAGCAGCTTGGTACAGGGGGCAGGCTATGGCTACACCTTC
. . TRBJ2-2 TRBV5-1 CASSLAWSNTGELFF TGCGCCAGCAGCTTGGCTTGGAGCAACACCGGGGAGCTGTTTTTT